What follows are 9 T cell receptor beta chains derived from one specimen sequenced in a study of cytomegalovirus exposure and HLA in healthy donors. With 60 Vbeta and 13 Jbeta primers, the PCR was carried out. Data came from immunoSEQ multiplex PCR; TCRdb stores just in-frame clones and leaves some out. The sample includes 150,000 to 200,000 clones, 75% of them seen just once. The sequencing input was PBMCs. These receptor sequences come from a woman aged 40-49 years in good health and CMV-seropositive.

The V and J genes are TRBV11-2 and TRBJ1-5, with D hard to call. The CDR3 is 14 amino acids. Trimming stripped 0 bases from V and 2 bases from J, with 5 bases between. Germline CDR1 reads SGHAT; CDR2 reads FQNNGV. The CDR3 protein is CASSLDRGNQPQHF. CDR3 sequence (DNA): TGTGCCAGCAGCTTAGATCGTGGCAATCAGCCCCAGCATTTT.

V usage is TRBV5-1 and J usage is TRBJ2-5; maybe TRBD2 (6 bases). Germline CDR1 is SGHRS and CDR2 is YFSETQ. Trimming took off 5 bases at V and 1 base at J, with 9 bases between the two ends. The CDR3 runs to 13 residues. In DNA, the CDR3 is TGCGCCAGCAGGGAGGGGATCCAAGAGACCCAGTACTTC. Encoded protein: CASREGIQETQYF.

Details on this clone: At the DNA level, this CDR3 is encoded by other sequences in the same sample as well. The V call is TRBV9, the J call TRBJ2-1, with 11 bases lining up with TRBD2. V lost 4 bases and J lost 4; bases outside the gene matches: 4. Germline CDR1 reads SGDLS; CDR2 reads YYNGEE. This CDR3 has 15 amino acids. The CDR3 DNA reads as TGTGCCAGCAGCCCAAGACTAGCGGGATACAATGAGCAGTTCTTC. This codes for CASSPRLAGYNEQFF.

The chain combines TRBV5-6 with TRBJ1-3; 9 nucleotides agree with TRBD1. CDR1 is SGHDT, CDR2 YYEEEE, per germline. V gave up 4 bases and J gave up 8 bases; unmatched junction bases: 7. This CDR3 contains 14 residues. The DNA of the CDR3 is TGTGCCAGCAGCCTCCGGGACAGGGTACACACCATATATTTT. Translating it yields CASSLRDRVHTIYF.

This chain links TRBV10-3 with TRBJ2-5; D is possibly TRBD1 (6 bases). Germline V gene sequence: CDR1 ENHRY, CDR2 SYGVKD. The V and J ends lost 0 bases and 11 bases respectively, with 16 bases between them. The CDR3 consists of 14 residues. The CDR3 here is CAISESNRVEEQYF. The CDR3 DNA is TGTGCCATCAGTGAGTCGAACAGGGTAGAAGAGCAGTACTTC.

The V call is TRBV7-3, the J call TRBJ1-4, with D maybe TRBD1 (5 bases). The CDR3 has 15 residues. The germline V and J ends were trimmed by 0 bases and 8 bases, with 13 bases remaining between them. Germline loops: CDR1 SGHTA, CDR2 FQGTGA. The CDR3 is CASSLTGGAGEKLFF. In DNA, the CDR3 is TGTGCCAGCAGCTTAACGGGTGGGGCCGGCGAAAAACTGTTTTTT.

The V and J genes are TRBV7-2 and TRBJ2-3; 7 nucleotides match TRBD2. Germline V CDR1 and CDR2: SGHTA, FQGNSA. J was trimmed by 4 bases and V by 0 bases; bases with no gene match: 1. The CDR3 is 14 residues long. The CDR3, as DNA: TGTGCCAGCAGCTTAGCGGGAGGGGCAGATACGCAGTATTTT. Amino acid sequence: CASSLAGGADTQYF.

The chain has TRBV28 and TRBJ1-1; the D is unclear. The CDR3 totals 13 residues. In germline, CDR1 is MDHEN, CDR2 SYDVKM. Trimming pared 3 bases from V and 5 bases from J, leaving 10 bases between. CDR3 residues: CASSLASGTEAFF. Written as DNA, the CDR3 is TGTGCCAGCAGTTTGGCATCCGGGACTGAAGCTTTCTTT.

This clone was observed at least ten times. The chain links TRBV6-4 to TRBJ1-1; D ambiguous. From germline, CDR1 is MRHNA and CDR2 SNTAGT. V lost 5 bases to trimming and J lost 0 bases, with 4 bases between them. The CDR3 sequence is 12 residues long. CDR3 in amino acids: CASSTMNTEAFF. In nucleotides, the CDR3 is TGTGCCAGCAGTACAATGAACACTGAAGCTTTCTTT.